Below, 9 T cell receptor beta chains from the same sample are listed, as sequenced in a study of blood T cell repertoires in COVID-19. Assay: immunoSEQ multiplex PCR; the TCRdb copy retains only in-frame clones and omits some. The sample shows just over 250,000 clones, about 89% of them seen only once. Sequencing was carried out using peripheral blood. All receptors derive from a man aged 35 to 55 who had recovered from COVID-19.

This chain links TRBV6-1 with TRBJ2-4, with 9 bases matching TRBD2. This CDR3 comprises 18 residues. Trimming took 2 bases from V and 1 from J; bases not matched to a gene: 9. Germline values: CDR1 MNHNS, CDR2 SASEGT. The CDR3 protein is CASSEFWLAGLAKNIQYF. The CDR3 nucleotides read TGTGCCAGCAGTGAATTCTGGCTAGCGGGATTGGCCAAAAACATTCAGTACTTC.

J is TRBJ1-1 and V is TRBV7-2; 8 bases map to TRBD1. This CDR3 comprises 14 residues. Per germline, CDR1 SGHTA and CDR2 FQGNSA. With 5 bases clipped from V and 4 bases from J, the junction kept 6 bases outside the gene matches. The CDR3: CASSNRQGPTEAFF. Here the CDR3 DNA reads TGTGCCAGCAGCAACCGACAGGGGCCCACTGAAGCTTTCTTT.

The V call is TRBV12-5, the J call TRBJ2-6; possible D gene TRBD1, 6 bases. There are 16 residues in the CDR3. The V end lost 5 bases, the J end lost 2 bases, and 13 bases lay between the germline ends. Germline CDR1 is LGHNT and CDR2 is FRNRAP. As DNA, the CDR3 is TGTGCTAGTGGTGACACAGGGTTTGCTGGGGCCAACGTCCTGACTTTC. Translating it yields CASGDTGFAGANVLTF.

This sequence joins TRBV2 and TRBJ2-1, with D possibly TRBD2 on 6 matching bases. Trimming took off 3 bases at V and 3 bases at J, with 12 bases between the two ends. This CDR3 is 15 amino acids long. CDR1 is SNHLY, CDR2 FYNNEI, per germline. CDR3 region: CASSDRDGGYNEQFF. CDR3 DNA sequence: TGTGCCAGCAGTGACCGGGACGGGGGCTACAATGAGCAGTTCTTC.

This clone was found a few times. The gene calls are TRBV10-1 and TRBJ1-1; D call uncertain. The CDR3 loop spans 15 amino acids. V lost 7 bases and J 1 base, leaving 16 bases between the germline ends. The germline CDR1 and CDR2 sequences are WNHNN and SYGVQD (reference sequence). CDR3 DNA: TGCGCCAGCACTAAGGACCGGGGATGGAACACTGAAGCTTTCTTT. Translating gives CASTKDRGWNTEAFF.

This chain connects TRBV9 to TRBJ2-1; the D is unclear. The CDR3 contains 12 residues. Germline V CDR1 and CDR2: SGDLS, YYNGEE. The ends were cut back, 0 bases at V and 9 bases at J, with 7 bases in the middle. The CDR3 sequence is CASSVVSGEQFF. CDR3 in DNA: TGTGCCAGCAGCGTAGTTTCGGGTGAGCAGTTCTTC.

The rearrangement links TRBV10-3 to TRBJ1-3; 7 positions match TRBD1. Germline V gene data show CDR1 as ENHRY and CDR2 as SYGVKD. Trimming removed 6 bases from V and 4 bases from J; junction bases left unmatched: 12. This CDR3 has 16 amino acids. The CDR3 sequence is CAIRSQGKTGGNTIYF. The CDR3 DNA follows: TGTGCCATCAGATCACAGGGGAAGACGGGGGGAAACACCATATATTTT.

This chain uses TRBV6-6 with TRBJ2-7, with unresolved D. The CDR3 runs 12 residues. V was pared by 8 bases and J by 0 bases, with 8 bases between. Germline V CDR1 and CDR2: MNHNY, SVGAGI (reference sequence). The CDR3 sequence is CASGLTSYEQYF. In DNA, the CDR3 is TGTGCCAGCGGGCTAACCTCCTACGAGCAGTACTTC.

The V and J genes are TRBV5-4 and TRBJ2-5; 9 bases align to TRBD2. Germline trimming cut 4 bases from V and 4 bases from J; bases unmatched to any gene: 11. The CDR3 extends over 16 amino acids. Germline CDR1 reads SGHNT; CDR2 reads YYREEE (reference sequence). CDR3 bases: TGTGCCAGCAGCCCCCGAGGCGGGGGGGCCGGAGAGACCCAGTACTTC. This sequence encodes CASSPRGGGAGETQYF.